This T cell receptor beta chain was retrieved from a study of tumor and adjacent non-tumor tissue in lung cancer. TCRbeta libraries were built with three rounds of nested PCR, modified from ARM-PCR. TCRdb ran MiXCR on the multiplex PCR reads and lists one entry per CDR3 protein. The sample yields about 93,000 distinct CDR3 sequences, 67% seen once. The template was RNA from unsorted bulk tissue. This clonotype was detected once. The antigen is unknown. A junction boundary mismatches the germline segment, possibly from a read error. Study-wide results and caveats: In normal lung, the top 100 clones were significantly more dominant than in tumor. TCR diversity was significantly greater in tumor than normal lung tissue.

This CDR3 contains 13 residues. The germline V gene has CDR1 SGHDT and CDR2 YYEEEE. V and J are TRBV5-6 and TRBJ2-5; perhaps TRBD2 as D (6 bases). The clonotype was recovered from a man in his sixties with non-small cell lung cancer. What was sequenced was lung tumor tissue. CDR3 DNA sequence: TGTGCCAGCAGCCTTTCAGGAGGGGAGACCCAGTGCTTC. Protein: CASSLSGGETQCF.